This T cell receptor beta chain was found in a study of lymphopenia after photon versus proton radiotherapy. This clone was detected a few times. Only in-frame clones appear in the TCRdb table, and some are missing; sequencing was by immunoSEQ multiplex PCR. Of tens of thousands of clones listed, approximately 91% are singletons. This CDR3 has 14 amino acids. Germline V CDR1 and CDR2: SEHNR, FQNEAQ (reference sequence). Trimming cost V 10 bases and J 4 bases, with 17 bases left between them. The chain combines TRBV7-9 with TRBJ1-3, with a possible D match to TRBD1 (6 bases). The sequencing here drew on peripheral blood, taken from a patient treated with photon-based radiotherapy. This TCR was recovered from a woman in her 70s with pancreatic cancer. CDR3 nucleotide sequence: TGTGCCATCACAGGGACCGAGGGAGGAAACACCATATATTTT. Its translation: CAITGTEGGNTIYF.